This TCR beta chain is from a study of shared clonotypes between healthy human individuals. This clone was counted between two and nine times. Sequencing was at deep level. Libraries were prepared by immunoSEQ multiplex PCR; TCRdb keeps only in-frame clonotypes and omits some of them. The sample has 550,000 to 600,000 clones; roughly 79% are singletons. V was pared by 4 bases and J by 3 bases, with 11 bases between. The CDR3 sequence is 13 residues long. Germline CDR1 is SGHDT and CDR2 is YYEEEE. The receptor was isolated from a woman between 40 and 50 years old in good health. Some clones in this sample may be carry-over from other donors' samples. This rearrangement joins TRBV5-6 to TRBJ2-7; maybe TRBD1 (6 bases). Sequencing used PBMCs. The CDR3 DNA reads TGTGCCAGCAGCCCCACAGGGCTCTACGAGCAGTACTTC. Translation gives CASSPTGLYEQYF.